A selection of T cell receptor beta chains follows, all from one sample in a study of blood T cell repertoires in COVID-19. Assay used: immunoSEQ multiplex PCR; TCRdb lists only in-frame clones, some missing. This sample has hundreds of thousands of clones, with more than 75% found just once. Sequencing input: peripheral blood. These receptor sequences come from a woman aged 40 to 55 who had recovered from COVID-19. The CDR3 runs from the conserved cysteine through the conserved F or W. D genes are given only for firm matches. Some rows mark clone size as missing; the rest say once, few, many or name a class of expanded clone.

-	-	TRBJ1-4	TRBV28	CASSDAGEKLFF	TGTGCCAGCAGTGACGCGGGGGAAAAACTGTTTTTT
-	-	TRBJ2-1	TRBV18	CASSRGQGPYNEQFF	TGTGCCAGCTCACGGGGGCAGGGGCCCTACAATGAGCAGTTCTTC
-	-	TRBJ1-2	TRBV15	CATSREGGVNYGYTF	TGTGCCACCAGCAGAGAGGGAGGAGTTAACTATGGCTACACCTTC
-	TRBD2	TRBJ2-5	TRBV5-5	CASRAGTSGRAAETQYF	TGTGCCAGCAGGGCGGGGACTAGCGGGAGGGCCGCGGAGACCCAGTACTTC
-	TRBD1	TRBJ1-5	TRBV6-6	CASSPWTGGGYSNQPQHF	TGTGCCAGCAGTCCCTGGACAGGTGGGGGCTATAGCAATCAGCCCCAGCATTTT
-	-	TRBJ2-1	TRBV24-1	CATSDPGASSYNEQFF	TGTGCCACCAGTGACCCAGGGGCTAGCTCCTACAATGAGCAGTTCTTC
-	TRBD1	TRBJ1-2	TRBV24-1	CATSDFGGQPNYGYTF	TGTGCCACCAGTGATTTCGGGGGACAGCCAAATTATGGCTACACCTTC
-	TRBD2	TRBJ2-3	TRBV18	CASSPLASGNTDTQYF	TGTGCCAGCTCACCATTGGCTAGCGGAAACACAGATACGCAGTATTTT
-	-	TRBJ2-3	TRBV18	CASSPLGLRTDTQYF	TGTGCCAGCTCACCACTGGGGCTGCGCACAGATACGCAGTATTTT
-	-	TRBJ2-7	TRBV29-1	CSVEGQGGYEQYF	TGCAGCGTTGAGGGGCAGGGTGGCTACGAGCAGTACTTC
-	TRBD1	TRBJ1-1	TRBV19	CASSPPGQGAGAFF	TGTGCCAGTAGTCCCCCCGGACAGGGGGCAGGGGCTTTCTTT
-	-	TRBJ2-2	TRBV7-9	CASSPLRGTGELFF	TGTGCCAGCAGCCCCCTACGAGGCACCGGGGAGCTGTTTTTT
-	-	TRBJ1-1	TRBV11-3	CASSRPYGGTEAFF	TGTGCCAGCAGCCGCCCTTACGGGGGCACTGAAGCTTTCTTT
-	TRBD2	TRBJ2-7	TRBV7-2	CASSSASGAPNEQYF	TGTGCCAGCAGCTCCGCTAGCGGAGCCCCCAACGAGCAGTACTTC
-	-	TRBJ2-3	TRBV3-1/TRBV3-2	CASSGGGSSTDTQYF	TGTGCCAGCAGCGGCGGAGGGAGCAGCACAGATACGCAGTATTTT
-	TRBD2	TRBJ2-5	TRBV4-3	CASSQARLAGEIQETQYF	TGCGCCAGCAGCCAGGCCCGACTAGCGGGAGAGATCCAAGAGACCCAGTACTTC
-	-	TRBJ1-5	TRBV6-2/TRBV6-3	CASSSDTSGNQPQHF	TGTGCCAGCAGTTCGGACACCTCGGGCAATCAGCCCCAGCATTTT
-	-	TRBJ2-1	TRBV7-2	CASSSQAVRGNEQFF	TGTGCCAGCAGCTCACAGGCTGTTAGGGGCAATGAGCAGTTCTTC
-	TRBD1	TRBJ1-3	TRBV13	CASSSAARGIAGNTIYF	TGTGCCAGCAGCTCCGCTGCCAGGGGGATAGCTGGAAACACCATATATTTT
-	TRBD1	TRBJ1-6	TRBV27	CASSLGGQGTSPLHF	TGTGCCAGCAGCCTTGGGGGACAGGGCACGTCACCCCTCCACTTT
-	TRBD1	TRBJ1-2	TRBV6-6	CASQARGQAGYTF	TGTGCCAGTCAGGCCAGGGGGCAGGCTGGCTACACCTTC
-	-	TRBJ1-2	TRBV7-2	CASSVGLGANYGYTF	TGTGCCAGCAGCGTTGGGTTGGGAGCTAACTATGGCTACACCTTC
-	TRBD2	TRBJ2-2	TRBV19	CASMGTSGLGELFF	TGTGCCAGTATGGGGACTAGCGGTTTGGGGGAGCTGTTTTTT
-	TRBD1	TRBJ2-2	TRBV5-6	CASSSTGRNTGELFF	TGTGCCAGCAGCTCGACAGGGCGGAACACCGGGGAGCTGTTTTTT
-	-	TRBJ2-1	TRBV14	CASSQLRGSGEVANNEQFF	TGTGCCAGCAGCCAGTTGAGAGGATCGGGTGAGGTGGCGAACAATGAGCAGTTCTTC
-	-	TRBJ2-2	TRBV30	CAWSVGNTGELFF	TGTGCCTGGAGTGTCGGGAACACCGGGGAGCTGTTTTTT
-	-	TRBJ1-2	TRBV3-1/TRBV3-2	CASSQWEGGGYTF	TGTGCCAGCAGCCAATGGGAAGGGGGTGGCTACACCTTC
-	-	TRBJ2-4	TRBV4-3	CASSPRLAKNIQYF	TGCGCCAGCAGCCCGAGGCTAGCCAAAAACATTCAGTACTTC
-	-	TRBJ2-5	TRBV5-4	CASSLVGVQETQYF	TGTGCCAGCAGCTTGGTAGGGGTCCAGGAGACCCAGTACTTC
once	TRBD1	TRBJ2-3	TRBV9	CASSPDRGAIDTQYF	TGTGCCAGCAGCCCTGACAGGGGGGCGATAGATACGCAGTATTTT
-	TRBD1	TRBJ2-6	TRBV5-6	CASQEQGRGANVLTF	TGTGCCAGCCAAGAACAGGGGCGCGGGGCCAACGTCCTGACTTTC
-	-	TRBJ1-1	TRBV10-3	CAISEGAHPEAFF	TGTGCCATCAGTGAGGGGGCCCACCCTGAAGCTTTCTTT
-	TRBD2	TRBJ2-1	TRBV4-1	CASSQGAGGGYNEQFF	TGCGCCAGCAGCCAAGGAGCGGGAGGAGGCTACAATGAGCAGTTCTTC
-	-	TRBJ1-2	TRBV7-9	CASSLGAGPYGYTF	TGTGCCAGCAGCTTAGGGGCAGGGCCCTATGGCTACACCTTC
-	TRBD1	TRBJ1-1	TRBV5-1	CASSWGQTNTEAFF	TGCGCCAGCAGCTGGGGACAGACGAACACTGAAGCTTTCTTT
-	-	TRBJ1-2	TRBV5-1	CASSDLGTAYGYTF	TGCGCCAGCAGCGACTTAGGTACGGCCTATGGCTACACCTTC
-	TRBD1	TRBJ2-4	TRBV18	CASSPDRAQPPLKLAKNIQYF	TGTGCCAGCTCACCGGACAGGGCGCAACCTCCTTTGAAACTAGCCAAAAACATTCAGTACTTC
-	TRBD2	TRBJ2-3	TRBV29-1	CSVPPSGIGTQYF	TGCAGCGTTCCTCCTAGCGGGATAGGTACGCAGTATTTT
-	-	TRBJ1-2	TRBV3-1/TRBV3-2	CASSQAAGGGYGYTF	TGTGCCAGCAGCCAAGCGGCGGGGGGCGGCTATGGCTACACCTTC
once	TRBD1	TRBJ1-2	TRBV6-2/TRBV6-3	CASSYRTGQGDYGYTF	TGTGCCAGCAGTTACCGCACAGGACAGGGGGACTATGGCTACACCTTC
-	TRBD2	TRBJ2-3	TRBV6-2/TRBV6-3	CASSWGTTHRGDTQYF	TGTGCCAGCAGTTGGGGGACTACTCATAGGGGAGATACGCAGTATTTT
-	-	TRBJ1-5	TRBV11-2	CASSLSGGGQPQHF	TGTGCCAGCAGCTTAAGTGGGGGGGGTCAGCCCCAGCATTTT
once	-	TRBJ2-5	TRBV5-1	CASSLAMETQYF	TGCGCCAGCAGCTTGGCCATGGAGACCCAGTACTTC
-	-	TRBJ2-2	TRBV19	CASSVAANTGELFF	TGTGCCAGTAGCGTAGCGGCAAACACCGGGGAGCTGTTTTTT
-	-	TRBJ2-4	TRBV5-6	CASSKNMRLAKNIQYF	TGTGCCAGCAGCAAGAACATGAGACTAGCCAAAAACATTCAGTACTTC
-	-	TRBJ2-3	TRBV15	CATSRQGITDTQYF	TGTGCCACCAGCCGCCAGGGAATCACAGATACGCAGTATTTT
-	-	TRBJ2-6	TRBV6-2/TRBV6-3	CASSYQGSGANVLTF	TGTGCCAGCAGTTACCAGGGCTCTGGGGCCAACGTCCTGACTTTC
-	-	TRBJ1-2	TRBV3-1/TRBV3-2	CASSQASNYGYTF	TGTGCCAGCAGCCAAGCTTCGAACTATGGCTACACCTTC
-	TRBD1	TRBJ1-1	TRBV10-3	CAISEPPGQGVTEAFF	TGTGCCATCAGTGAGCCCCCCGGACAGGGGGTGACTGAAGCTTTCTTT
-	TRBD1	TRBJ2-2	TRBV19	CASRDGQGNAGELFF	TGTGCCAGTAGGGACGGACAGGGTAATGCCGGGGAGCTGTTTTTT
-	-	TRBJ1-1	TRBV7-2	CASSLGVTGTEAFF	TGTGCCAGCAGCTTAGGAGTCACGGGGACTGAAGCTTTCTTT
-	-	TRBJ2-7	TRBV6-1	CASSEAGGRAYF	TGTGCCAGCAGTGAAGCCGGGGGGCGGGCGTACTTC
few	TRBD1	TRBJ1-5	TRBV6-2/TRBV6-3	CASSYQGVQPQHF	TGTGCCAGCAGTTACCAGGGGGTGCAGCCCCAGCATTTT
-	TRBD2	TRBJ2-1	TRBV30	CAWSAPGLAGWSSYNEQFF	TGTGCCTGGAGTGCCCCGGGGCTAGCGGGCTGGAGCTCCTACAATGAGCAGTTCTTC
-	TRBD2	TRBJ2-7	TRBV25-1	CASSGTRGRMGEQYF	TGTGCCAGCAGTGGCACTCGCGGGAGGATGGGCGAGCAGTACTTC
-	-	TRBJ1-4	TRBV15	CAATSGGREKLFF	TGTGCCGCCACGTCGGGGGGGCGCGAAAAACTGTTTTTT
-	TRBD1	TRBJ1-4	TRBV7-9	CASSSQGATNEKLFF	TGTGCCAGCAGCTCCCAGGGGGCAACTAATGAAAAACTGTTTTTT
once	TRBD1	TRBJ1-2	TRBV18	CASSPLSTGTGFYGYTF	TGTGCCAGCTCACCACTGAGCACCGGGACAGGGTTCTATGGCTACACCTTC
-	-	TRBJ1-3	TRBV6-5	CASSWGPSRGNTIYF	TGTGCCAGCAGTTGGGGGCCCTCGAGGGGAAACACCATATATTTT
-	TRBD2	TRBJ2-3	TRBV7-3	CASSLTGLAHRWDTQYF	TGTGCCAGCAGCTTAACGGGACTAGCCCACCGGTGGGATACGCAGTATTTT